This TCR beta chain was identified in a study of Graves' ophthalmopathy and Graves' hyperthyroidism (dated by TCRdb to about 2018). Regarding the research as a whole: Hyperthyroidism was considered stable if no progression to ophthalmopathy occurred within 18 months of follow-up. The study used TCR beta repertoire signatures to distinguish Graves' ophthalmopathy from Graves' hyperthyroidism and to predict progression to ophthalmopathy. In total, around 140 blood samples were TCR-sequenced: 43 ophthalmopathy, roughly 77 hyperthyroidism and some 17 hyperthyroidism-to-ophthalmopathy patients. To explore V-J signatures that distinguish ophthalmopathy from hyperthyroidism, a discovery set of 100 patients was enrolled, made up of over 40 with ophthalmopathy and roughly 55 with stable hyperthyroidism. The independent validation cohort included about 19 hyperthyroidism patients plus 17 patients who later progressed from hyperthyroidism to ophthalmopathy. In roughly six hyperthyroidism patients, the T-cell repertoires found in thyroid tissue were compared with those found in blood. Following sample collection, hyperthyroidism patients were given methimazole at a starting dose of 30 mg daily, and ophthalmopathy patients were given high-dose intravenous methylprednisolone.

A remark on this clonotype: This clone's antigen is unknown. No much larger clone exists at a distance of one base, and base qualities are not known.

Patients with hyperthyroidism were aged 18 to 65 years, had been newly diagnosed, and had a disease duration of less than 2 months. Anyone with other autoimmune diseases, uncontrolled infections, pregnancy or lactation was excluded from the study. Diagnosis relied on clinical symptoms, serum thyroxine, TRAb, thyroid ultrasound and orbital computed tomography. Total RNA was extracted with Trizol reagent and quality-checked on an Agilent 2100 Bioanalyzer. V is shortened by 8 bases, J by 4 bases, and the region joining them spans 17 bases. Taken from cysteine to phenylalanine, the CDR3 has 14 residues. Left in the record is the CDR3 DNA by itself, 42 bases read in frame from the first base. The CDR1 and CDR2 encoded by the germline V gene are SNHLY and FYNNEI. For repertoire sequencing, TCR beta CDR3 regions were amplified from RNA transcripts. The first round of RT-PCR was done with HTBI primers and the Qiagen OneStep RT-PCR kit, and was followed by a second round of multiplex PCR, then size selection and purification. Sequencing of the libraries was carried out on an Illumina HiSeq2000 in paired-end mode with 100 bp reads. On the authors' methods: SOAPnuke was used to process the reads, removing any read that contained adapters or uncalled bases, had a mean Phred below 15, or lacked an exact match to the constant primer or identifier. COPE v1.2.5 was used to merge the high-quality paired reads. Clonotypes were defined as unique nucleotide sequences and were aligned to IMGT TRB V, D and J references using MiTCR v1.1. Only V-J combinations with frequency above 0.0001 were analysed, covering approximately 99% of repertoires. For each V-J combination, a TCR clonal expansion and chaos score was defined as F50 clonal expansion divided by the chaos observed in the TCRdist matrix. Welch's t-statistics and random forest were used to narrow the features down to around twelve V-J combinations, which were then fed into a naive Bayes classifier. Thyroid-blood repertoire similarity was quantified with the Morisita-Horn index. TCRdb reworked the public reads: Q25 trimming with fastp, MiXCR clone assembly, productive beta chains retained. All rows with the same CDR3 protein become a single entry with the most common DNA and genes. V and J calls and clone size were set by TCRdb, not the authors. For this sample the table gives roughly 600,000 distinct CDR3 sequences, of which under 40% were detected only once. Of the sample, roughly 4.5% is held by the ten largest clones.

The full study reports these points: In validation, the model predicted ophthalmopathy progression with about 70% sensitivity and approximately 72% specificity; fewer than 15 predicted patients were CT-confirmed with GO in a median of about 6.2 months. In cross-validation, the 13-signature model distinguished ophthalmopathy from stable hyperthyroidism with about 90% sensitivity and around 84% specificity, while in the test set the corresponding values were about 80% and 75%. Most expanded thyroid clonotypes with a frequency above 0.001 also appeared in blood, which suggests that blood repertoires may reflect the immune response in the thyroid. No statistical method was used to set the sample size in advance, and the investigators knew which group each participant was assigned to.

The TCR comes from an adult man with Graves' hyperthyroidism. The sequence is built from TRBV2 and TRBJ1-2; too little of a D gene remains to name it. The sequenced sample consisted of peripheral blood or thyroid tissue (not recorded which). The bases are TGTGCCAGCGGCGGCTTGGCAGTGGGCTATGGCTACACCTTC. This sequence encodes CASGGLAVGYGYTF.